The 23 T cell receptor beta chains reported below all come from one sample, sequenced in a study of control samples from healthy donors and cancer patients. The data were produced by immunoSEQ multiplex PCR, yet TCRdb's version contains in-frame clones alone and is incomplete. The sample gives approximately 150,000 clones, roughly 86% of which show up once; roughly 7.8% is in the top ten. The sequenced sample was PBMCs. The receptors were sampled from a man aged 45-65 years with head and neck cancer.

In its sample, this clone was seen a few times. This sequence joins TRBV11-2 and TRBJ2-2; 7 bases align to TRBD1. The V and J ends lost 5 bases and 5 bases, in that order; junction bases with no gene match: 8. The length of the CDR3 is 15 residues. The germline V gene encodes CDR1 SGHAT and CDR2 FQNNGV. The CDR3 here is CASSQGDRVTGELFF. The CDR3 nucleotides are TGTGCCAGCAGCCAGGGCGACAGGGTGACCGGGGAGCTGTTTTTT.

Concerning this clone itself: Other nucleotide sequences from this sample produce the same CDR3. The chain employs TRBV9 and TRBJ1-3; 11 bases fit TRBD1. CDR3 length equals 14 residues. CDR1 is SGDLS, CDR2 YYNGEE, per germline. Trimming at V came to 4 bases and at J to 7 bases, leaving 4 bases not matched to a gene. This chain's CDR3 is CASSPRDRGNTIYF. For the CDR3, the DNA is TGTGCCAGCAGCCCTCGGGACAGGGGGAACACCATATATTTT.

The chain links TRBV28 to TRBJ1-5, with 9 bases aligning to TRBD1. The CDR3 is made up of 15 amino acids. With V trimmed by 2 bases and J by 5 bases, 4 bases remained unmatched. Germline V gene data show CDR1 as MDHEN and CDR2 as SYDVKM. The CDR3 DNA sequence: TGTGCCAGCAGTTTACAGACAGGGGGAGATCAGCCCCAGCATTTT. It codes for CASSLQTGGDQPQHF.

This chain links TRBV30 with TRBJ1-3; no firm D call. The germline V and J ends were trimmed by 1 base and 3 bases, with 10 bases remaining between them. There are 14 residues in the CDR3. Germline V gene sequence: CDR1 GTSNPN, CDR2 SVGIG (reference sequence). The CDR3: CAWSERVFGNTIYF. The CDR3 DNA reads TGTGCCTGGAGTGAGAGGGTCTTTGGAAACACCATATATTTT.

This chain links TRBV29-1 with TRBJ2-1; possible D gene TRBD2, 6 bases. CDR1 SQVTM and CDR2 ANQGSEA come from the germline V gene. The V end lost 4 bases, the J end lost 7 bases, and 14 bases lay between the germline ends. The CDR3 is 13 residues long. CDR3 DNA sequence: TGCAGCGTTGTTCCCCTAGGGAGGAATGAGCAGTTCTTC. Its protein product is CSVVPLGRNEQFF.

The chain employs TRBV6-6 and TRBJ2-1; 8 bases are shared with TRBD1. With 7 bases clipped from V and 12 bases from J, the junction kept 11 bases outside the gene matches. Germline values: CDR1 MNHNY, CDR2 SVGAGI (reference sequence). This CDR3 is built from 13 residues. CDR3 coding DNA: TGTGCCAGCAAAACTAGAGGACAGGGATGGCAGTTCTTC. This encodes CASKTRGQGWQFF.

This clone appeared a few times. The rearrangement joins TRBV7-2 to TRBJ1-1; D possibly corresponds to TRBD1 (5 bases). The length of the CDR3 is 15 residues. Germline-derived CDR1 and CDR2 are SGHTA and FQGNSA. V was clipped by 1 base and J by 4 bases, with 13 bases between them. The CDR3 is CASSLVAGRGTEAFF. In DNA form, the CDR3 reads TGTGCCAGCAGCTTAGTTGCAGGGCGGGGCACTGAAGCTTTCTTT.

This rearrangement joins TRBV6-5 to TRBJ2-1; D gene ambiguous. Trimming removed 6 bases at V and 7 bases at J, with 10 bases between. The CDR3 is 12 residues long. Germline CDR1 is MNHEY and CDR2 is SVGAGI. CDR3 residues: CASSLTTNEQFF. The CDR3 nucleotides read TGTGCCAGCAGCCTGACCACTAATGAGCAGTTCTTC.

The chain uses TRBV2 and TRBJ2-1, with 9 bases that match TRBD2. CDR1 is SNHLY and CDR2 is FYNNEI in the germline V gene. This CDR3 spans 15 amino acids. J lost 4 bases, V lost 6 bases, and 7 bases had no gene match. The chain's CDR3 is CASRQLAGPYNEQFF. DNA of the CDR3: TGTGCCAGCAGACAGCTAGCGGGACCTTACAATGAGCAGTTCTTC.

A word on this clone: The same CDR3 also results from other DNA sequences found in this sample. The rearrangement joins TRBV18 to TRBJ2-5; TRBD2 agrees at 11 bases. The germline V gene has CDR1 KGHSH and CDR2 LQKENI. With V trimmed by 2 bases and J by 1 base, 18 bases remained unmatched. The CDR3 is 21 amino acids. The CDR3 region has the DNA TGTGCCAGCTCACCAAGAAGTGTCGGACTAGCGGGCCCTCGGCCCCAAGAGACCCAGTACTTC. Its protein is CASSPRSVGLAGPRPQETQYF.

This clone was seen at least ten times. J is TRBJ2-7 and V is TRBV4-2; 13 positions match TRBD2. The CDR3 consists of 18 residues. The V and J ends lost 1 base and 0 bases, in that order; junction bases with no gene match: 6. The V gene's germline CDR1 is LGHNA and CDR2 YNFKEQ. The CDR3 region is CASSQGPLAGGSSYEQYF. The CDR3 region has the DNA TGTGCCAGCAGCCAAGGTCCACTAGCGGGAGGGAGCTCCTACGAGCAGTACTTC.

For this clone: Other DNA sequences in this sample translate to the same CDR3. The chain recombines TRBV15 with TRBJ2-1; 11 nucleotides agree with TRBD2. Looked up from germline, CDR1 is LNHNV and CDR2 is YYDKDF (reference sequence). The CDR3 length is 16 residues. V shed 1 base, J shed 2 bases, and the junction held 1 base outside the gene matches. The CDR3 region is CATSRGLAGTYNEQFF. The CDR3 DNA reads TGTGCCACCAGCAGAGGACTAGCGGGGACCTACAATGAGCAGTTCTTC.

This clone came up once. The gene calls are TRBV18 and TRBJ2-3; a possible D gene is TRBD1 (6 bases). V shed 3 bases and J shed 4 bases, with 11 bases lying between them. Germline V gene data show CDR1 as KGHSH and CDR2 as LQKENI. CDR3 length: 14 amino acids. The CDR3 is CASSPAGAPDTQYF. The DNA of the CDR3 is TGTGCCAGCTCACCGGCAGGGGCACCAGATACGCAGTATTTT.

J is TRBJ1-6 and V is TRBV5-1, with D perhaps TRBD1 (5 bases). The CDR3 loop spans 16 amino acids. Deletions cut 5 bases from V and 0 bases from J, with 12 bases between. CDR1 is SGHRS and CDR2 is YFSETQ in the germline V gene. CDR3 bases: TGCGCCAGCAGAGAAAGGGGCAGCTCCTATAATTCACCCCTCCACTTT. It specifies CASRERGSSYNSPLHF.

The chain links TRBV19 to TRBJ2-1; TRBD2 aligns across 10 bases. Germline assignment: CDR1 LNHDA and CDR2 SQIVND (reference sequence). V lost 4 bases, J lost 6 bases, and 6 bases stayed unmatched. The CDR3 runs to 15 residues. The DNA for the CDR3 is TGTGCCAGTAGTACCACTAGCGGGATGGGCAATGAGCAGTTCTTC. Protein product: CASSTTSGMGNEQFF.

The chain combines TRBV30 with TRBJ1-2; TRBD1 aligns across 11 bases. Germline CDR1 GTSNPN, CDR2 SVGIG (reference sequence). This CDR3 is built from 16 residues. J was trimmed by 7 bases and V by 1 base; bases with no gene match: 11. CDR3 sequence (DNA): TGTGCCTGGAGTGACCCGAGGGGGACAGGGGGTTTTGGCTACACCTTC. Encoded protein: CAWSDPRGTGGFGYTF.

The chain has TRBV9 and TRBJ2-2; D uncertain. CDR1 and CDR2 (germline): SGDLS, YYNGEE. The ends were cut back, 0 bases at V and 4 bases at J, with 10 bases in the middle. CDR3 length: 15 amino acids. CDR3 in DNA: TGTGCCAGCAGCGTAGGGGCTCCCCCCACCGGGGAGCTGTTTTTT. Translated, it gives CASSVGAPPTGELFF.

The CDR3 DNA is TGTGCCAGCAGTGGGGGACAGGGGGTTAACGGCTACACCTTC. It yields the protein CASSGGQGVNGYTF. The chain joins TRBV28 to TRBJ1-2; 11 nucleotides agree with TRBD1. The CDR3 is 14 amino acids. Germline assignment: CDR1 MDHEN and CDR2 SYDVKM. After removal of 5 bases from V and 8 bases from J, the junction contained 7 bases not matched to a gene.

Details on this clone: The sample contains more than one DNA sequence encoding this CDR3. This chain joins TRBV9 and TRBJ2-3; tentative D call: TRBD1 (5 bases). Trimming left V 0 bases short and J 0 bases short, with 8 bases between. The CDR3 runs to 15 residues. CDR1 and CDR2 from the germline V gene are SGDLS and YYNGEE. The CDR3 nucleotides read TGTGCCAGCAGCGTAGGGGCAGGGAGCACAGATACGCAGTATTTT. Translation: CASSVGAGSTDTQYF.

The gene calls are TRBV2 and TRBJ1-2; D is ambiguous. Looked up from germline, CDR1 is SNHLY and CDR2 is FYNNEI. The V end was cut by 3 bases, the J end by 3 bases, with 11 bases between. This CDR3 has 14 residues. CDR3 residues: CASSEVRRDYGYTF. The CDR3, as DNA: TGTGCCAGCAGTGAGGTCCGACGGGACTATGGCTACACCTTC. Full variable domain (remainder filled in from reference TRBV2 and TRBJ1-2): EPEVTQTPSHQVTQMGQEVILRCVPISNHLYFYWYRQILGQKVEFLVSFYNNEISEKSEIFDDQFSVERPDGSNFTLKIRSTKLEDSAMYFCASSEVRRDYGYTFGSGTRLTVV.

The chain has TRBV5-1 and TRBJ1-2; 9 nucleotides agree with TRBD1. Trimming cost V 4 bases and J 3 bases; bases outside gene matches: 7. This CDR3 region has 15 residues. Germline CDR1 is SGHRS and CDR2 is YFSETQ. The chain's CDR3 is CASSVGQGKDYGYTF. The CDR3 region has the DNA TGCGCCAGCAGCGTCGGACAGGGGAAGGACTATGGCTACACCTTC.

This chain links TRBV4-1 with TRBJ2-7, with D possibly being TRBD1 (5 bases). CDR1 MGHRA and CDR2 YSYEKL come from the germline V gene. V was pared by 0 bases and J by 2 bases, with 11 bases between. This CDR3 has 15 residues. CDR3: CASSQDIREPYEQYF. The CDR3 region has the DNA TGCGCCAGCAGCCAAGACATCAGGGAACCCTACGAGCAGTACTTC.

The chain carries TRBV28 and TRBJ1-1; D is ambiguous. The germline V and J ends were trimmed by 6 bases and 11 bases, with 25 bases remaining between them. The germline V gene has CDR1 MDHEN and CDR2 SYDVKM. The length of the CDR3 is 15 residues. The CDR3 loop reads CASSRFWVGLSGAFF. CDR3 nucleotides: TGTGCCAGCAGCCGATTTTGGGTAGGACTTTCCGGGGCTTTCTTT.